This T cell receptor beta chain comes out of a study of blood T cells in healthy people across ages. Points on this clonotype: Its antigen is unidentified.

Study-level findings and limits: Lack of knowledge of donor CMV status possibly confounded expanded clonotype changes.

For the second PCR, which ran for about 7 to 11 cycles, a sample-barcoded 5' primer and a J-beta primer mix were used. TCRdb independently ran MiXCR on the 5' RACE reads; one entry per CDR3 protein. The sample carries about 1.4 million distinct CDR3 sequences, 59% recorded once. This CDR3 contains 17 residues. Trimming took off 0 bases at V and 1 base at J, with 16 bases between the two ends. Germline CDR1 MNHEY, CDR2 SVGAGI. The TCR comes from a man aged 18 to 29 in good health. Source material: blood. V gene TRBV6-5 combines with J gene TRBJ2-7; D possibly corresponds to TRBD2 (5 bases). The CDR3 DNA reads TGTGCCAGCAGTTACTCGTTGACCCGTCCGGGGTCCTACGAGCAGTACTTC. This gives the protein CASSYSLTRPGSYEQYF.